This is a list of T cell receptor beta chains from one sample in a study of T cell repertoires in cytomegalovirus infection. TCRdb re-analysed the reads in MiXCR, keeping a single row per CDR3 protein. The sample includes some 940,000 distinct CDR3 sequences, approximately 33% of them seen just once. Antigens for these TCRs are unknown. This sample comprised cultured CD8+ T cells from PBMCs, obtained from culture after CMV antigen stimulation. All receptors come from a human donor in good health (CMV status not recorded). Some clones in this sample may be carry-over from other donors' samples. The CDR3 runs from the conserved cysteine through the conserved F or W. Fields, in order: CDR3 protein, CDR3 DNA, D gene, clone size, V gene, J gene, CDR3 length. The D gene is left open where the match is weak. Size is stated for part of the rows, as once, few or many counts, or as a class when the clone is expanded.

cdr3_aa: CAKLPGQGWETQYF; cdr3_nt: TGTGCCAAATTACCGGGACAGGGATGGGAGACCCAGTACTTC; d_call: TRBD1; clone_size: NA; v_call: TRBV7-4; j_call: TRBJ2-5; cdr3_length: 14
cdr3_aa: CASSLPSSGGALNEQFF; cdr3_nt: TGTGCCAGCAGTTTACCCTCTAGCGGGGGGGCTCTCAATGAGCAGTTCTTC; d_call: TRBD2; clone_size: NA; v_call: TRBV27; j_call: TRBJ2-1; cdr3_length: 17
cdr3_aa: CASSLGGFGTEAFF; cdr3_nt: TGTGCCAGCAGTCTAGGGGGATTTGGGACTGAAGCTTTCTTT; d_call: NA; clone_size: few; v_call: TRBV12-3/TRBV12-4; j_call: TRBJ1-1; cdr3_length: 14
cdr3_aa: CASSPLVGEQFF; cdr3_nt: TGTGCCAGCAGCCCCCTGGTGGGTGAGCAGTTCTTC; d_call: NA; clone_size: NA; v_call: TRBV7-6; j_call: TRBJ2-1; cdr3_length: 12
cdr3_aa: CASSLVGQGLNYGYTF; cdr3_nt: TGTGCCAGCAGCTTAGTCGGACAGGGCCTTAACTATGGCTACACCTTC; d_call: TRBD1; clone_size: many; v_call: TRBV7-8; j_call: TRBJ1-2; cdr3_length: 16
cdr3_aa: CASSDRGGPYEQYF; cdr3_nt: TGTGCCAGCAGTGACCGGGGCGGACCCTACGAGCAGTACTTC; d_call: NA; clone_size: few; v_call: TRBV2; j_call: TRBJ2-7; cdr3_length: 14
cdr3_aa: CASSFSGESSYNEQFF; cdr3_nt: TGTGCCAGCAGTTTTTCAGGGGAGAGCTCCTACAATGAGCAGTTCTTC; d_call: NA; clone_size: NA; v_call: TRBV27; j_call: TRBJ2-1; cdr3_length: 16
cdr3_aa: CASRIGHQETQYF; cdr3_nt: TGTGCCAGCAGAATCGGACACCAAGAGACCCAGTACTTC; d_call: NA; clone_size: NA; v_call: TRBV6-1; j_call: TRBJ2-5; cdr3_length: 13
cdr3_aa: CASSYEKTGRSQPQHF; cdr3_nt: TGTGCCAGTAGTTACGAGAAGACAGGACGGAGTCAGCCCCAGCATTTT; d_call: NA; clone_size: NA; v_call: TRBV19; j_call: TRBJ1-5; cdr3_length: 16
cdr3_aa: CASSLGRGGYTF; cdr3_nt: TGTGCCAGCAGCTTAGGCCGGGGGGGCTACACCTTC; d_call: NA; clone_size: few; v_call: TRBV13; j_call: TRBJ1-2; cdr3_length: 12
cdr3_aa: CASSTGLGDTGELFF; cdr3_nt: TGTGCCAGCAGCACCGGACTGGGGGACACCGGGGAGCTGTTTTTT; d_call: NA; clone_size: few; v_call: TRBV7-6; j_call: TRBJ2-2; cdr3_length: 15
cdr3_aa: CASSLAHLRAGGPPDTQYF; cdr3_nt: TGTGCCAGCAGCTTAGCTCATTTGCGGGCGGGGGGGCCTCCAGATACGCAGTATTTT; d_call: TRBD2; clone_size: NA; v_call: TRBV7-8; j_call: TRBJ2-3; cdr3_length: 19
cdr3_aa: CASTTLAGGTYNEQFF; cdr3_nt: TGTGCCAGTACCACCTTAGCGGGGGGCACCTACAATGAGCAGTTCTTC; d_call: TRBD2; clone_size: NA; v_call: TRBV19; j_call: TRBJ2-1; cdr3_length: 16
cdr3_aa: CSANPSTGAGEQYF; cdr3_nt: TGCAGTGCTAACCCTTCGACAGGGGCGGGCGAGCAGTACTTC; d_call: TRBD1; clone_size: NA; v_call: TRBV20-1; j_call: TRBJ2-7; cdr3_length: 14
cdr3_aa: CASSFHKNGSSGNTIYF; cdr3_nt: TGTGCCAGCAGCTTCCACAAAAACGGCAGCTCTGGAAACACCATATATTTT; d_call: NA; clone_size: NA; v_call: TRBV7-9; j_call: TRBJ1-3; cdr3_length: 17
cdr3_aa: CASSLRQGSMNTEAFF; cdr3_nt: TGTGCCAGCAGTTTAAGGCAGGGGAGCATGAACACTGAAGCTTTCTTT; d_call: NA; clone_size: NA; v_call: TRBV12-3/TRBV12-4; j_call: TRBJ1-1; cdr3_length: 16
cdr3_aa: CANSGGTSYEQYF; cdr3_nt: TGTGCCAACAGCGGCGGGACTAGCTACGAGCAGTACTTC; d_call: TRBD2; clone_size: NA; v_call: TRBV12-3/TRBV12-4; j_call: TRBJ2-7; cdr3_length: 13
cdr3_aa: CASSSPRAEPSNYGYTF; cdr3_nt: TGTGCCAGCAGCTCCCCCCGGGCAGAACCGTCTAACTATGGCTACACCTTC; d_call: NA; clone_size: NA; v_call: TRBV7-9; j_call: TRBJ1-2; cdr3_length: 17
cdr3_aa: CASSQVGGAFELFF; cdr3_nt: TGCGCCAGCAGCCAAGTTGGGGGGGCCTTCGAGCTGTTTTTT; d_call: NA; clone_size: NA; v_call: TRBV4-1; j_call: TRBJ2-2; cdr3_length: 14
cdr3_aa: CASGLTSAGELFF; cdr3_nt: TGTGCTAGTGGTTTGACGTCGGCCGGGGAGCTGTTTTTT; d_call: NA; clone_size: few; v_call: TRBV12-5; j_call: TRBJ2-2; cdr3_length: 13
cdr3_aa: CASSYWRETGELFF; cdr3_nt: TGTGCCAGCAGTTACTGGAGGGAAACCGGGGAGCTGTTTTTT; d_call: NA; clone_size: few; v_call: TRBV6-2/TRBV6-3; j_call: TRBJ2-2; cdr3_length: 14
cdr3_aa: CASSSPAGGHYEQFF; cdr3_nt: TGTGCCAGCAGTTCTCCAGCGGGGGGGCATTATGAACAGTTCTTC; d_call: TRBD2; clone_size: NA; v_call: TRBV12-3/TRBV12-4; j_call: TRBJ2-1; cdr3_length: 15
cdr3_aa: CASSLRDQETNYGYTF; cdr3_nt: TGTGCCAGCAGCCTTCGGGACCAAGAAACCAACTATGGCTACACCTTC; d_call: NA; clone_size: NA; v_call: TRBV7-9; j_call: TRBJ1-2; cdr3_length: 16
cdr3_aa: CASSNSGTATNTGELFF; cdr3_nt: TGTGCCAGCAGTAATTCCGGGACAGCTACGAACACCGGGGAGCTGTTTTTT; d_call: TRBD1; clone_size: NA; v_call: TRBV27; j_call: TRBJ2-2; cdr3_length: 17
cdr3_aa: CASTSGGGDTQYF; cdr3_nt: TGTGCCAGCACTTCAGGGGGAGGAGATACGCAGTATTTT; d_call: NA; clone_size: few; v_call: TRBV6-1; j_call: TRBJ2-3; cdr3_length: 13
cdr3_aa: CASRWGDLSTDTQYF; cdr3_nt: TGTGCCAGCAGGTGGGGGGACCTTAGCACAGATACGCAGTATTTT; d_call: NA; clone_size: few; v_call: TRBV6-2/TRBV6-3; j_call: TRBJ2-3; cdr3_length: 15
cdr3_aa: CASSTSSEQYF; cdr3_nt: TGTGCCAGCAGCACGTCCAGCGAGCAGTACTTC; d_call: NA; clone_size: NA; v_call: TRBV7-9; j_call: TRBJ2-7; cdr3_length: 11
cdr3_aa: CASSLSPGQGPYNEQFF; cdr3_nt: TGCGCCAGCAGCTTGTCTCCGGGACAGGGTCCCTACAATGAGCAGTTCTTC; d_call: TRBD1; clone_size: NA; v_call: TRBV5-1; j_call: TRBJ2-1; cdr3_length: 17
cdr3_aa: CASSQGTRVYNEQFF; cdr3_nt: TGTGCCAGCAGCCAAGGGACTAGGGTTTACAATGAGCAGTTCTTC; d_call: TRBD2; clone_size: NA; v_call: TRBV14; j_call: TRBJ2-1; cdr3_length: 15
cdr3_aa: CASSPEVGTDTQYF; cdr3_nt: TGTGCCAGCAGTCCCGAGGTGGGCACAGATACGCAGTATTTT; d_call: NA; clone_size: NA; v_call: TRBV12-3/TRBV12-4; j_call: TRBJ2-3; cdr3_length: 14
cdr3_aa: CSARDGGQSYEQYF; cdr3_nt: TGCAGTGCTAGAGATGGAGGCCAGTCCTACGAGCAGTACTTC; d_call: NA; clone_size: NA; v_call: TRBV20-1; j_call: TRBJ2-7; cdr3_length: 14
cdr3_aa: CASSLGRGGADTQYF; cdr3_nt: TGTGCCAGCAGTTTAGGACGGGGGGGAGCAGATACGCAGTATTTT; d_call: TRBD2; clone_size: NA; v_call: TRBV27; j_call: TRBJ2-3; cdr3_length: 15
cdr3_aa: CSARSRLAGGSSYEQYF; cdr3_nt: TGCAGTGCTAGATCCCGGCTAGCGGGGGGAAGCTCCTACGAGCAGTACTTC; d_call: TRBD2; clone_size: NA; v_call: TRBV20-1; j_call: TRBJ2-7; cdr3_length: 17
cdr3_aa: CASSFWDTNNEQFF; cdr3_nt: TGTGCCAGCAGCTTCTGGGACACCAACAATGAGCAGTTCTTC; d_call: NA; clone_size: few; v_call: TRBV7-9; j_call: TRBJ2-1; cdr3_length: 14
cdr3_aa: CASSYLVGAYNEQFF; cdr3_nt: TGTGCCAGCAGTTATCTAGTGGGGGCGTACAATGAGCAGTTCTTC; d_call: NA; clone_size: NA; v_call: TRBV6-5; j_call: TRBJ2-1; cdr3_length: 15
cdr3_aa: CASPKTWDLSTDTQYF; cdr3_nt: TGTGCCAGTCCCAAAACTTGGGACCTTAGCACAGATACGCAGTATTTT; d_call: NA; clone_size: many; v_call: TRBV6-1; j_call: TRBJ2-3; cdr3_length: 16
cdr3_aa: CASSINPGTGPTQPQHF; cdr3_nt: TGTGCCAGTAGTATAAATCCCGGGACAGGGCCCACTCAGCCCCAGCATTTT; d_call: TRBD1; clone_size: many; v_call: TRBV19; j_call: TRBJ1-5; cdr3_length: 17
cdr3_aa: CASSLSLPPGELFF; cdr3_nt: TGTGCCAGCAGTTTATCACTCCCCCCCGGGGAGCTGTTTTTT; d_call: NA; clone_size: NA; v_call: TRBV6-2/TRBV6-3; j_call: TRBJ2-2; cdr3_length: 14
cdr3_aa: CASSHGLADQETQYF; cdr3_nt: TGTGCCAGCAGTCACGGACTAGCGGACCAAGAGACCCAGTACTTC; d_call: TRBD2; clone_size: many; v_call: TRBV12-3/TRBV12-4; j_call: TRBJ2-5; cdr3_length: 15
cdr3_aa: CASNPGQGLNTGELFF; cdr3_nt: TGTGCCAGCAACCCGGGACAGGGACTTAACACCGGGGAGCTGTTTTTT; d_call: TRBD1; clone_size: few; v_call: TRBV2; j_call: TRBJ2-2; cdr3_length: 16
cdr3_aa: CASSSTGGEYRNTIYF; cdr3_nt: TGTGCCAGCAGTTCAACAGGGGGCGAGTATAGAAACACCATATATTTT; d_call: TRBD1; clone_size: few; v_call: TRBV7-9; j_call: TRBJ1-3; cdr3_length: 16
cdr3_aa: CASSYASSFSDEFF; cdr3_nt: TGTGCCAGCAGTTACGCTTCGTCGTTTAGCGATGAGTTCTTC; d_call: NA; clone_size: NA; v_call: TRBV6-6; j_call: TRBJ2-1; cdr3_length: 14
cdr3_aa: CASSVRRSEHEQYF; cdr3_nt: TGTGCCAGCAGTGTCAGGAGATCAGAGCACGAGCAGTACTTC; d_call: NA; clone_size: NA; v_call: TRBV2; j_call: TRBJ2-7; cdr3_length: 14
cdr3_aa: CANSYLASRTDTQYF; cdr3_nt: TGTGCCAACAGTTACTTGGCTAGTAGAACAGATACGCAGTATTTT; d_call: NA; clone_size: once; v_call: TRBV6-6; j_call: TRBJ2-3; cdr3_length: 15
cdr3_aa: CASLSTGFTNYGYTF; cdr3_nt: TGTGCCAGCCTCTCGACAGGATTTACTAACTATGGCTACACCTTC; d_call: NA; clone_size: many; v_call: TRBV19; j_call: TRBJ1-2; cdr3_length: 15
cdr3_aa: CAISDRDRSSYNEQFF; cdr3_nt: TGTGCCATCAGTGACAGGGACAGGAGCTCCTACAATGAGCAGTTCTTC; d_call: TRBD1; clone_size: NA; v_call: TRBV10-3; j_call: TRBJ2-1; cdr3_length: 16
cdr3_aa: CATSRDIAGEGETQYF; cdr3_nt: TGTGCCACCAGCAGAGATATTGCAGGGGAGGGCGAGACCCAGTACTTC; d_call: NA; clone_size: once; v_call: TRBV15; j_call: TRBJ2-5; cdr3_length: 16
cdr3_aa: CASSLGQGIDTQYF; cdr3_nt: TGTGCCAGCAGTTTAGGGCAGGGGATAGATACGCAGTATTTT; d_call: NA; clone_size: few; v_call: TRBV27; j_call: TRBJ2-3; cdr3_length: 14
cdr3_aa: CASNPPGHEQFF; cdr3_nt: TGTGCCAGCAATCCCCCGGGGCATGAGCAGTTCTTC; d_call: NA; clone_size: many; v_call: TRBV12-3/TRBV12-4; j_call: TRBJ2-1; cdr3_length: 12
cdr3_aa: CASSLVGTGGNEQFF; cdr3_nt: TGTGCCAGCAGCTTAGTCGGAACAGGGGGCAATGAGCAGTTCTTC; d_call: TRBD1; clone_size: many; v_call: TRBV7-2; j_call: TRBJ2-1; cdr3_length: 15
cdr3_aa: CASSPGQHAYNEQFF; cdr3_nt: TGTGCCAGCAGCCCGGGACAGCACGCGTACAATGAGCAGTTCTTC; d_call: TRBD1; clone_size: NA; v_call: TRBV7-9; j_call: TRBJ2-1; cdr3_length: 15
cdr3_aa: CASSLGGQWVYNEQFF; cdr3_nt: TGTGCCAGCAGCTTAGGTGGACAGTGGGTGTACAATGAGCAGTTCTTC; d_call: NA; clone_size: once; v_call: TRBV13; j_call: TRBJ2-1; cdr3_length: 16
cdr3_aa: CASSPSGSGVWADTQYF; cdr3_nt: TGTGCCAGCAGCCCATCGGGTAGCGGGGTGTGGGCAGATACGCAGTATTTT; d_call: TRBD2; clone_size: once; v_call: TRBV12-3/TRBV12-4; j_call: TRBJ2-3; cdr3_length: 17
cdr3_aa: CASRPQTGDPYNEQFF; cdr3_nt: TGTGCCAGCAGACCACAGACAGGGGATCCCTACAATGAGCAGTTCTTC; d_call: TRBD1; clone_size: few; v_call: TRBV6-6; j_call: TRBJ2-1; cdr3_length: 16
cdr3_aa: CATRISGRYNEQFF; cdr3_nt: TGTGCCACCCGAATCAGCGGCAGATACAATGAGCAGTTCTTC; d_call: NA; clone_size: NA; v_call: TRBV6-1; j_call: TRBJ2-1; cdr3_length: 14
cdr3_aa: CASGGPGTFNSPLHF; cdr3_nt: TGTGCCAGCGGGGGCCCCGGGACATTTAATTCACCCCTCCACTTT; d_call: NA; clone_size: NA; v_call: TRBV27; j_call: TRBJ1-6; cdr3_length: 15
cdr3_aa: CATSRDLRGRPNQPQHF; cdr3_nt: TGTGCCACCAGCAGAGATTTGCGGGGGAGGCCCAATCAGCCCCAGCATTTT; d_call: NA; clone_size: NA; v_call: TRBV15; j_call: TRBJ1-5; cdr3_length: 17
cdr3_aa: CASSPTDSSSWTGELFF; cdr3_nt: TGTGCCAGCTCACCAACCGACTCATCCAGTTGGACCGGGGAGCTGTTTTTT; d_call: NA; clone_size: NA; v_call: TRBV18; j_call: TRBJ2-2; cdr3_length: 17
cdr3_aa: CASSLGFRNSYNEQFF; cdr3_nt: TGTGCCAGCAGCTTAGGGTTTAGGAACTCCTACAATGAGCAGTTCTTC; d_call: NA; clone_size: many; v_call: TRBV7-6; j_call: TRBJ2-1; cdr3_length: 16
cdr3_aa: CASSQEVGAYGYTF; cdr3_nt: TGCGCCAGCAGCCAAGAGGTGGGGGCCTATGGCTACACCTTC; d_call: NA; clone_size: few; v_call: TRBV4-1; j_call: TRBJ1-2; cdr3_length: 14